This passage covers 30 T cell receptor beta chains from one sample sequenced in a study of T cell changes during pregnancy in multiple sclerosis. The protocol was immunoSEQ multiplex PCR, while the TCRdb copy is restricted to in-frame clones and leaves out a portion. Among approximately 50,000 clones listed, 94% were seen once. The sequenced sample was CD4+ T cells from peripheral blood mononuclear cells, obtained in the third trimester of pregnancy. The receptors were sampled from a female donor with multiple sclerosis, enrolled in a pregnancy study.

The V gene is TRBV9, the J gene TRBJ2-1; 12 bases are a match to TRBD2. Germline V gene sequence: CDR1 SGDLS, CDR2 YYNGEE. CDR3 size: 15 residues. The junction had 5 bases not matched to a gene; V was cut back by 6 bases and J by 4 bases. CDR3 DNA sequence: TGTGCCAGCACCGTTCTAGCGGGGGGGTACAATGAGCAGTTCTTC. Protein product: CASTVLAGGYNEQFF. Based on the CDR3 plus reference TRBV9 and TRBJ2-1, the full variable domain is DSGVTQTPKHLITATGQRVTLRCSPRSGDLSVYWYQQSLDQGLQFLIQYYNGEERAKGNILERFSAQQFPDLHSELNLSSLELGDSALYFCASTVLAGGYNEQFFGPGTRLTVL.

This chain uses TRBV9 with TRBJ1-1; D is possibly TRBD1 (6 bases). Germline CDR1 is SGDLS and CDR2 is YYNGEE. The CDR3 is made up of 17 amino acids. Trimming removed 0 bases at V and 1 base at J, with 16 bases between. As DNA, the CDR3 is TGTGCCAGCAGCGTAGAAGGGGGAGAAGGTTGGAACACTGAAGCTTTCTTT. It translates to CASSVEGGEGWNTEAFF.

The CDR3 loop reads CASSQPLPYTGELFF. The CDR3 nucleotides read TGCGCCAGCAGCCAACCACTACCGTACACCGGGGAGCTGTTTTTT. The chain combines TRBV4-3 with TRBJ2-2; D ambiguous. CDR1 is LGHNA and CDR2 is YSLEER in the germline V gene. The CDR3 has 15 amino acids. The V end was cut by 2 bases, the J end by 3 bases, with 10 bases between.

This clone was seen only a few times. V gene TRBV27 combines with J gene TRBJ1-4; D might be TRBD1 (5 bases). The CDR3 consists of 15 residues. Looked up from germline, CDR1 is MNHEY and CDR2 is SMNVEV (reference sequence). Deletions cut 6 bases from V and 0 bases from J, with 11 bases between. The CDR3: CASSPGGATNEKLFF. DNA for the CDR3: TGTGCCAGCAGCCCCGGGGGTGCAACTAATGAAAAACTGTTTTTT. The variable domain in full, completed from reference TRBV27 and TRBJ1-4, reads EAQVTQNPRYLITVTGKKLTVTCSQNMNHEYMSWYRQDPGLGLRQIYYSMNVEVTDKGDVPEGYKVSRKEKRNFPLILESPSPNQTSLYFCASSPGGATNEKLFFGSGTQLSVL.

The CDR3: CASSPPSGREAQYF. Here the CDR3 DNA reads TGTGCCAGCTCACCACCTAGTGGCAGGGAGGCCCAGTACTTC. The chain employs TRBV18 and TRBJ2-5; D is possibly TRBD2 (6 bases). V was cut by 0 bases and J by 9 bases, with 14 bases left in between. This CDR3 is built from 14 residues. The germline gives CDR1 KGHSH, CDR2 LQKENI.

The rearrangement links TRBV20-1 to TRBJ2-7; D gene uncertain. V gave up 3 bases and J gave up 6 bases, with 6 bases separating them. The germline V gene has CDR1 DFQATT and CDR2 SNEGSKA (reference sequence). This CDR3 comprises 10 residues. This CDR3 reads CSASKSEQYF. Here the CDR3 DNA reads TGCAGTGCTAGTAAGAGCGAGCAGTACTTC.

In DNA, the CDR3 is TGTGCCAGCAGCCAAGACGGTTCCTACGGTGAAGCTTTCTTT. Residues: CASSQDGSYGEAFF. The gene calls are TRBV4-2 and TRBJ1-1; D gene unclear. The V end lost 0 bases, the J end lost 7 bases, and 12 bases lay between the germline ends. Germline CDR1 reads LGHNA; CDR2 reads YNFKEQ. This CDR3 is built from 14 residues.

This sequence joins TRBV28 and TRBJ2-3, with TRBD2 identical over 7 bases. The trim removed 3 bases at V and 2 bases at J, leaving 5 bases unmatched. This CDR3 comprises 15 residues. Germline V lookup: CDR1 MDHEN, CDR2 SYDVKM. Written as DNA, the CDR3 is TGTGCCAGCAGTTTGGGGGGGACCTACACAGATACGCAGTATTTT. Translated, it gives CASSLGGTYTDTQYF.

With regard to this clone: Different DNA sequences within this sample yield the same CDR3. The J gene is TRBJ2-1, the V gene TRBV6-1; weak D call: TRBD1 (5 bases). The CDR3 extends over 13 amino acids. CDR1 is MNHNS and CDR2 is SASEGT in the germline V gene. Trimming removed 11 bases from V and 0 bases from J, with 11 bases in between. The CDR3 reads CAVGQSSYNEQFF. DNA of the CDR3: TGTGCCGTGGGGCAGAGCTCCTACAATGAGCAGTTCTTC.

This clone was observed once. For the CDR3, the DNA is TGTGCCAGTAGTTCGGACAGGGGGGATGGCTACACCTTC. As protein: CASSSDRGDGYTF. V and J are TRBV19 and TRBJ1-2; 10 bases fit TRBD1. The CDR3 length is 13 residues. CDR1 and CDR2 (germline): LNHDA, SQIVND (reference sequence). V trimming: 5 bases; J trimming: 6 bases; junction bases outside the gene matches: 3.

V usage is TRBV10-2 and J usage is TRBJ2-5; 10 bases map to TRBD2. The CDR3 spans 15 residues. Germline V gene lookup returns CDR1 WSHSY and CDR2 SAAADI. With 4 bases clipped from V and 4 bases from J, the junction kept 6 bases outside the gene matches. The CDR3 loop is CASSVAGGLRETQYF. The CDR3 DNA is TGCGCCAGCAGTGTAGCGGGGGGCCTACGAGAGACCCAGTACTTC.

In nucleotides, the CDR3 is TGTGCCAGCAGTGGGCAGGGAAATAACTATGGCTACACCTTC. It codes for CASSGQGNNYGYTF. This chain connects TRBV6-1 to TRBJ1-2, with D possibly TRBD1 on 5 matching bases. Germline V gene lookup returns CDR1 MNHNS and CDR2 SASEGT. Deletions cut 4 bases from V and 1 base from J, with 10 bases between. The CDR3 is 14 amino acids.

This clone was recorded once. This chain connects TRBV30 to TRBJ2-1, with TRBD2 as a possible D gene (6 bases). Germline V gene sequence: CDR1 GTSNPN, CDR2 SVGIG (reference sequence). The CDR3 totals 14 residues. V was clipped by 5 bases and J by 8 bases, with 19 bases between them. As DNA, the CDR3 is TGTGCCTGGGCCGGCGGGGAATACTTGGATGAGCAGTTCTTC. It codes for CAWAGGEYLDEQFF.

The chain couples TRBV9 to TRBJ2-5, with 11 bases that match TRBD1. V lost 3 bases, J lost 1 base, and 5 bases stayed unmatched. In germline, CDR1 is SGDLS, CDR2 YYNGEE. CDR3 length: 16 residues. CDR3 bases: TGTGCCAGCAGCGCCCGGGACAGGGGGGCCCAAGAGACCCAGTACTTC. Translated, it gives CASSARDRGAQETQYF.

The J gene is TRBJ1-5, the V gene TRBV19; D is perhaps TRBD1 (5 bases). V was pared by 7 bases and J by 1 base, with 14 bases between. Germline loops: CDR1 LNHDA, CDR2 SQIVND (reference sequence). The CDR3 consists of 15 residues. Written as DNA, the CDR3 is TGTGCCAGTACTCTTGGGGGGAAAAGCAATCAGCCCCAGCATTTT. Translated: CASTLGGKSNQPQHF.

The chain combines TRBV5-1 with TRBJ1-1, with D possibly TRBD1 on 5 matching bases. The V gene's germline CDR1 is SGHRS and CDR2 YFSETQ. Trimming removed 7 bases at V and 2 bases at J, with 15 bases between. The CDR3 length is 14 residues. For the CDR3, the DNA is TGCGCCAGCGAATTTGGGGGGGGAAACACTGAAGCTTTCTTT. Translation gives CASEFGGGNTEAFF.

J is TRBJ1-1 and V is TRBV6-6; 7 nucleotides line up with TRBD1. Germline V gene lookup returns CDR1 MNHNY and CDR2 SVGAGI (reference sequence). The V gene end was trimmed by 6 bases and the J gene end by 0 bases; junction bases not matched to a gene: 7. There are 15 residues in the CDR3. CDR3 amino acids: CASRALDRLNTEAFF. CDR3 nucleotides: TGTGCCAGCAGGGCCCTGGACAGGTTGAACACTGAAGCTTTCTTT.

The chain is built from TRBV2 and TRBJ2-3; TRBD2 matches 8 bases. Germline CDR1 is SNHLY and CDR2 is FYNNEI. The V segment lost 2 bases and the J segment 7 bases; nucleotides outside the gene matches: 8. This CDR3 has 15 amino acids. The CDR3 is CASSELLAGRNTQYF. In DNA form, the CDR3 reads TGTGCCAGCAGTGAATTATTAGCGGGAAGAAATACGCAGTATTTT.

V gene TRBV5-1 combines with J gene TRBJ2-4, with D maybe TRBD1 (5 bases). The CDR3 consists of 16 residues. CDR1 is SGHRS, CDR2 YFSETQ, per germline. Trimming removed 4 bases from V and 3 bases from J, with 17 bases in between. The CDR3 loop is CASSESNLRGKNIQYF. In nucleotides, the CDR3 is TGCGCCAGCAGCGAGTCTAATCTTAGGGGCAAAAACATTCAGTACTTC. The full variable domain, with the rest looked up from reference TRBV5-1 and TRBJ2-4, is KAGVTQTPRYLIKTRGQQVTLSCSPISGHRSVSWYQQTPGQGLQFLFEYFSETQRNKGNFPGRFSGRQFSNSRSEMNVSTLELGDSALYLCASSESNLRGKNIQYFGAGTRLSVL.

The V call is TRBV6-6, the J call TRBJ2-5; 7 bases are shared with TRBD1. CDR3 size: 16 residues. Losses at the gene ends were 4 bases for V and 3 bases for J; bases not matched to a gene: 11. CDR1 and CDR2 (germline): MNHNY, SVGAGI (reference sequence). The CDR3 nucleotides are TGTGCCAGCAGTTTCGACAGGGTCCGAAGCAAAGAGACCCAGTACTTC. Translated: CASSFDRVRSKETQYF.

This clone was detected only once. The chain has TRBV6-5 and TRBJ2-1; D is undetermined. Germline CDR1 and CDR2: MNHEY and SVGAGI. This CDR3 comprises 16 residues. Trimming removed 0 bases from V and 1 base from J, with 10 bases in between. CDR3 in amino acids: CASSYSLGRSYNEQFF. Here the CDR3 DNA reads TGTGCCAGCAGTTACTCGTTGGGCAGATCCTACAATGAGCAGTTCTTC.

This clone was seen a single time. The CDR3 spells CASSWSGEETQYF. The CDR3 DNA reads as TGTGCCAGCAGCTGGTCAGGGGAGGAGACCCAGTACTTC. The chain has TRBV5-5 and TRBJ2-5; D is perhaps TRBD1 (6 bases). Germline assignment: CDR1 SGHKS and CDR2 YYEKEE (reference sequence). Trimming left V 3 bases short and J 5 bases short, with 11 bases between. The CDR3 has 13 residues.

V gene TRBV6-1 combines with J gene TRBJ2-7; 12 bases agree with TRBD1. This CDR3 has 14 residues. Germline lookup yields CDR1 MNHNS and CDR2 SASEGT. Unmatched junction bases numbered 8, after V lost 7 bases and J lost 7 bases. The CDR3 coding sequence is TGTGCCAGCAAGCCGGGACAGGGGGCGGATGAGCAGTACTTC. It encodes CASKPGQGADEQYF.

J is TRBJ2-2 and V is TRBV7-2; tentatively, D is TRBD2 (6 bases). This CDR3 has 15 residues. Trimming shortened V by 6 bases and J by 1 base, and 12 bases separated the two germline ends. Germline V CDR1 and CDR2: SGHTA, FQGNSA. CDR3 loop: CASRLTRVNTGELFF. The CDR3 bases are TGTGCCAGCAGATTGACTAGAGTGAACACCGGGGAGCTGTTTTTT.

V gene TRBV19 combines with J gene TRBJ2-1, with D uncertain. V was pared by 3 bases and J by 9 bases, with 9 bases between. This CDR3 is built from 12 residues. Germline lookup yields CDR1 LNHDA and CDR2 SQIVND (reference sequence). CDR3 sequence: CASSMASSEQFF. Here the CDR3 DNA reads TGTGCCAGTAGTATGGCTAGTAGTGAGCAGTTCTTC.

V gene TRBV7-2 combines with J gene TRBJ2-7; D call uncertain. The CDR3 totals 11 residues. The V end lost 8 bases, the J end lost 3 bases, and 8 bases lay between the germline ends. In germline, CDR1 is SGHTA, CDR2 FQGNSA. The CDR3, as DNA: TGTGCCAGCGCGATTTACTACGAGCAGTACTTC. It encodes CASAIYYEQYF.

The chain recombines TRBV30 with TRBJ2-7, with D perhaps TRBD1 (6 bases). Per the germline V gene, CDR1 is GTSNPN and CDR2 is SVGIG (reference sequence). Trimming took 0 bases from V and 2 from J, leaving 17 bases between them. This CDR3 region has 16 residues. In DNA form, the CDR3 reads TGTGCCTGGAGTGTAACACCCCCCCCAGGGGCCTACGAGCAGTACTTC. It specifies CAWSVTPPPGAYEQYF.

The CDR3 nucleotides are TGTGCCAGCAGTCCCCGCCGGCTAGCGGACTCCTACGAGCAGTACTTC. It encodes CASSPRRLADSYEQYF. The J gene is TRBJ2-7, the V gene TRBV27; TRBD2 matches 7 bases. The CDR3 totals 16 residues. V gave up 5 bases and J gave up 0 bases; unmatched junction bases: 10. Germline assignment: CDR1 MNHEY and CDR2 SMNVEV (reference sequence).

The V and J genes are TRBV18 and TRBJ2-3, with TRBD2 matching over 12 bases. V dropped 0 bases and J dropped 5; count of bases not matched to a gene: 6. This CDR3 has 17 amino acids. Germline values: CDR1 KGHSH, CDR2 LQKENI. CDR3 nucleotides: TGTGCCAGCTCACCACCGGGACTAGCGGGTTATCAAGATACGCAGTATTTT. This gives the protein CASSPPGLAGYQDTQYF.

V usage is TRBV29-1 and J usage is TRBJ1-1; 9 positions match TRBD1. CDR3 length equals 14 residues. With V trimmed by 4 bases and J by 0 bases, 3 bases remained unmatched. CDR1 and CDR2 (germline): SQVTM, ANQGSEA. CDR3 sequence (DNA): TGCAGCGTTGGCGGGACAGGGATGAACACTGAAGCTTTCTTT. Translating gives CSVGGTGMNTEAFF.